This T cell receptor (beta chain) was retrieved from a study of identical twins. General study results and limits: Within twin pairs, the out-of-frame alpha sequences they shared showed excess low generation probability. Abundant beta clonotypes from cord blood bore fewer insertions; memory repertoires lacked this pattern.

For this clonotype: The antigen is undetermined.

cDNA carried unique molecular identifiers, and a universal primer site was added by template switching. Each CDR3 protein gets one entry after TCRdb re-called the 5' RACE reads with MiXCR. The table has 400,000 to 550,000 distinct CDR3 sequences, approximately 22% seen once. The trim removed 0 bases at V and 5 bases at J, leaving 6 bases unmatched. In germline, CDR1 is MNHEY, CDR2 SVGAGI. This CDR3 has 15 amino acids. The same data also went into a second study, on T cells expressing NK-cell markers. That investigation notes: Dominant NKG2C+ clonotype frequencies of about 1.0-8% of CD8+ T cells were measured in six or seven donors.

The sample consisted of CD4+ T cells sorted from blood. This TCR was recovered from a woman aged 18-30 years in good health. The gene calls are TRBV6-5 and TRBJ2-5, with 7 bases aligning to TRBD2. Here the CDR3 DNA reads TGTGCCAGCAGTTACTCGCTAGGGGAGGGGGAGACCCAGTACTTC. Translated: CASSYSLGEGETQYF.